These T cell receptor beta chains were read from a single sample in a study of vaccination effects on CD4 cells after COVID-19. Produced via immunoSEQ multiplex PCR; TCRdb's table is partial and in-frame only. The table has 55,000 to 65,000 clones, roughly 76% seen once. The antigens for these receptors are not known. Specimen: CD4+ T cells from PBMCs cultured with HCoV-229E spike peptides, collected before COVID-19 vaccination. The receptors originated from a human donor who received a COVID-19 vaccine. The CDR3 runs from the conserved cysteine through the conserved F or W. Fields, in order: J gene, D gene, clone size, V gene, CDR3 length, CDR3 DNA, CDR3 protein. A D gene is named only where the DNA matches it firmly. Only some rows state a clone size, as once, few, many or a class for expanded clones.

j_gene: TRBJ1-3; d_gene: .; abundance: .; v_gene: TRBV19; len: 15; CDR3nt: TGTGCCAGTAGAGATATCCGGGACTATGGAAACACCATATATTTT; CDR3aa: CASRDIRDYGNTIYF
j_gene: TRBJ2-3; d_gene: .; abundance: once; v_gene: TRBV5-4; len: 15; CDR3nt: TGTGCCAGCAGCTTGGACGGGGGGCGGGGAGATACGCAGTATTTT; CDR3aa: CASSLDGGRGDTQYF
j_gene: TRBJ2-2; d_gene: .; abundance: .; v_gene: TRBV5-1; len: 16; CDR3nt: TGCGCCAGCAGCTTGTCGGCTACCGCAGGGACCGGGGAGCTGTTTTTT; CDR3aa: CASSLSATAGTGELFF
j_gene: TRBJ1-3; d_gene: .; abundance: .; v_gene: TRBV28; len: 14; CDR3nt: TGTGCCAGCAGTTTACTCGACCGGAGGGACACCATATATTTT; CDR3aa: CASSLLDRRDTIYF
j_gene: TRBJ1-2; d_gene: .; abundance: .; v_gene: TRBV28; len: 13; CDR3nt: TGTGCCAGCAGTTTATCTCGGGACTATGGCTACACCTTC; CDR3aa: CASSLSRDYGYTF
j_gene: TRBJ2-5; d_gene: .; abundance: .; v_gene: TRBV2; len: 13; CDR3nt: TGTGCCAGCAGTAGCCGGGCTCGCGAGACCCAGTACTTC; CDR3aa: CASSSRARETQYF
j_gene: TRBJ2-3; d_gene: .; abundance: .; v_gene: TRBV7-2; len: 16; CDR3nt: TGTGCCAGCAGCTTACCACAGACAGCTCTGCCAGATACGCAGTATTTT; CDR3aa: CASSLPQTALPDTQYF
j_gene: TRBJ2-5; d_gene: TRBD2; abundance: .; v_gene: TRBV3-1/TRBV3-2; len: 17; CDR3nt: TGTGCCAGCAGCCAAGGGAATTGGGTCGGGAGGGCAACGACCCAGTACTTC; CDR3aa: CASSQGNWVGRATTQYF
j_gene: TRBJ1-6; d_gene: .; abundance: .; v_gene: TRBV9; len: 14; CDR3nt: TGTGCCAGCAGCGTAGGACAGTATAATTCACCCCTCCACTTT; CDR3aa: CASSVGQYNSPLHF
j_gene: TRBJ1-1; d_gene: TRBD1; abundance: .; v_gene: TRBV7-9; len: 15; CDR3nt: TGTGCCAGCAGCCGGGGACAGGGATTGAACACTGAAGCTTTCTTT; CDR3aa: CASSRGQGLNTEAFF